Below are 11 T cell receptor beta chains sequenced from a single sample in a study of cytomegalovirus exposure and HLA in healthy donors. Both 60 Vbeta primers and 13 Jbeta primers went into the PCR. Profiling relied on immunoSEQ multiplex PCR, and the TCRdb table lists in-frame clones only, not all of them. The table has 150,000 or so clones, roughly 79% seen once; the top ten hold around 7%. Sequencing was done on a sample of PBMCs. Receptors originate from a woman aged 40 to 49 in good health and CMV-seropositive.

Turning to this clone: One end of the junction is discordant with germline, which a read error may explain. This chain connects TRBV7-9 to TRBJ1-1; D is uncertain. The CDR3 has 14 residues. Germline CDR1 SEHNR, CDR2 FQNEAQ (reference sequence). DNA for the CDR3: TGTTCCAGCAGCTTAGTTCGTCTAGGCACTGAAGCTTTCTTT. This translates into CSSSLVRLGTEAFF.

The J gene is TRBJ1-1, the V gene TRBV27, with 8 bases matching TRBD1. The length of the CDR3 is 12 residues. Germline CDR1 is MNHEY and CDR2 is SMNVEV (reference sequence). V dropped 8 bases and J dropped 2; count of bases not matched to a gene: 1. This CDR3 is CASGQGNTEAFF. In nucleotides, the CDR3 is TGTGCCAGCGGACAGGGAAACACTGAAGCTTTCTTT.

This chain uses TRBV5-1 with TRBJ2-5, with D possibly TRBD1 on 6 matching bases. Germline V gene data show CDR1 as SGHRS and CDR2 as YFSETQ. V was shortened by 0 bases and J by 5 bases, with 8 bases between the two germline ends. The CDR3 is made up of 13 amino acids. DNA for the CDR3: TGCGCCAGCAGCTTGGTTGGGGGCGAGACCCAGTACTTC. Protein: CASSLVGGETQYF.

J is TRBJ2-5 and V is TRBV9; D unresolved. Germline CDR1 is SGDLS and CDR2 is YYNGEE. This CDR3 is 13 amino acids long. Trimming shortened V by 0 bases and J by 3 bases, and 6 bases separated the two germline ends. CDR3 sequence (DNA): TGTGCCAGCAGCGTAGGGGCCGAAGAGACCCAGTACTTC. Translating gives CASSVGAEETQYF.

The chain combines TRBV21-1 with TRBJ2-7; no check of the table's D call, TRBD1, against the DNA was made. TRBV21-1 is listed as a pseudogene. The CDR3 totals 13 residues. The CDR3 sequence is CASGTGDVYEQYF. CDR3 coding DNA: TGTGCCAGCGGGACAGGGGATGTCTACGAGCAGTACTTC.

This chain joins TRBV7-2 and TRBJ2-7; D ambiguous. This CDR3 is built from 15 residues. Germline V gives CDR1 SGHTA, CDR2 FQGNSA. V was trimmed by 2 bases and J by 8 bases, leaving 19 bases between them. CDR3: CASSLNPVVTEQQYF. CDR3 coding DNA: TGTGCCAGCAGCTTAAATCCCGTGGTCACCGAGCAGCAGTACTTC. Full variable domain (rest looked up from reference TRBV7-2 and TRBJ2-7): GAGVSQSPSNKVTEKGKDVELRCDPISGHTALYWYRQSLGQGLEFLIYFQGNSAPDKSGLPSDRFSAERTGGSVSTLTIQRTQQEDSAVYLCASSLNPVVTEQQYFGPGTRLTVT.

V is TRBV2 and J is TRBJ1-1; a weak D match, TRBD1 (6 bases). The CDR3 totals 16 residues. Trimming removed 6 bases from V and 4 bases from J, with 21 bases in between. Germline lookup yields CDR1 SNHLY and CDR2 FYNNEI. The CDR3 DNA sequence: TGTGCCAGCAGCATAAGGGACAAGGAGGTACGCACTGAAGCTTTCTTT. This translates into CASSIRDKEVRTEAFF.

This clone was seen a few times. The V and J genes are TRBV5-6 and TRBJ1-2; TRBD1 is a possible D gene (5 bases). Germline CDR1 reads SGHDT; CDR2 reads YYEEEE. Trimming took 0 bases from V and 6 from J, leaving 9 bases between them. The CDR3 spans 13 residues. The CDR3 loop is CASSLGQLNGYTF. The CDR3 region has the DNA TGTGCCAGCAGCTTGGGACAGCTAAATGGCTACACCTTC.

V usage is TRBV7-2 and J usage is TRBJ2-3, with 11 bases identical to TRBD2. Losses at the gene ends were 4 bases for V and 4 bases for J; bases not matched to a gene: 1. The germline gives CDR1 SGHTA, CDR2 FQGNSA. The CDR3 is 14 residues long. CDR3 sequence (DNA): TGTGCCAGCAGCTGGGGACTAGCGGCAGATACGCAGTATTTT. Residues: CASSWGLAADTQYF.

V is TRBV4-3 and J is TRBJ1-2; 7 bases line up with TRBD1. From germline, CDR1 is LGHNA and CDR2 YSLEER. The V segment lost 1 base and the J segment 3 bases; nucleotides outside the gene matches: 5. The CDR3 sequence is 15 residues long. The CDR3 coding sequence is TGCGCCAGCAGCCAAGGGGCCCAGGGGGACTATGGCTACACCTTC. It encodes CASSQGAQGDYGYTF.

The gene calls are TRBV10-3 and TRBJ1-3; D call uncertain. From germline, CDR1 is ENHRY and CDR2 SYGVKD. The V end lost 0 bases, the J end lost 0 bases, and 6 bases lay between the germline ends. CDR3 size: 15 residues. For the CDR3, the DNA is TGTGCCATCAGTGAGTCCCGGAGCTCTGGAAACACCATATATTTT. Translating gives CAISESRSSGNTIYF.